Below are 18 T cell receptor beta chains sequenced from a single sample in a study of blood T cell repertoires in COVID-19. Sequenced by immunoSEQ multiplex PCR; TCRdb stores in-frame clones only, minus some. The sample holds 200,000 to 250,000 clones, about 85% seen once. The specimen was PBMCs or T cells enriched from blood (not recorded which). All receptors derive from a man aged 25-40 years who had recovered from COVID-19.

This clone was detected a few times. This rearrangement joins TRBV15 to TRBJ2-1, with D unclear. Germline V gene sequence: CDR1 LNHNV, CDR2 YYDKDF (reference sequence). V was pared by 0 bases and J by 1 base, with 10 bases between. The CDR3 sequence is 16 residues long. CDR3 residues: CATSRERPGSYNEQFF. CDR3 coding DNA: TGTGCCACCAGCAGAGAACGGCCGGGTTCCTACAATGAGCAGTTCTTC.

This clone was observed a single time. The CDR3 sequence is CASSPIRTGKGWNTIYF. CDR3 nucleotide sequence: TGTGCCAGCAGCCCCATACGCACAGGGAAGGGGTGGAACACCATATATTTT. The rearrangement joins TRBV21-1 to TRBJ1-3; the D call TRBD1 from the table was never checked on the DNA. TRBV21-1 counts as a pseudogene. CDR3 size: 17 residues.

The chain has TRBV19 and TRBJ1-2; 7 bases line up with TRBD1. Germline trimming cut 4 bases from V and 6 bases from J; bases unmatched to any gene: 8. CDR1 LNHDA and CDR2 SQIVND come from the germline V gene (reference sequence). CDR3 length: 14 amino acids. The CDR3: CASSRGGAVDGYTF. The CDR3 bases are TGTGCCAGTAGTAGAGGGGGCGCGGTTGATGGCTACACCTTC.

V and J are TRBV6-2 or TRBV6-3 and TRBJ2-3; tentatively, D is TRBD2 (7 bases). The V end lost 2 bases, the J end lost 8 bases, and 20 bases lay between the germline ends. The germline V gene encodes CDR1 MNHEY and CDR2 SVGEGT. The length of the CDR3 is 16 residues. CDR3 region: CASSYPTAGRGGTQYF. The CDR3 DNA is TGTGCCAGCAGTTACCCGACAGCGGGGAGGGGGGGTACGCAGTATTTT.

This clone was recorded once. This chain connects TRBV5-4 to TRBJ2-1, with TRBD2 identical over 10 bases. With 0 bases clipped from V and 10 bases from J, the junction kept 7 bases outside the gene matches. This CDR3 region has 15 residues. Germline loops: CDR1 SGHNT, CDR2 YYREEE (reference sequence). The CDR3, as DNA: TGTGCCAGCAGCTTGGGGTCTAGCGGGGGATGGGAGCAGTTCTTC. It translates to CASSLGSSGGWEQFF.

This rearrangement joins TRBV19 to TRBJ2-7, with 7 bases aligning to TRBD1. The V and J ends lost 3 bases and 3 bases, in that order; junction bases with no gene match: 2. Per the germline V gene, CDR1 is LNHDA and CDR2 is SQIVND (reference sequence). The CDR3 is 13 residues long. CDR3 loop: CASSIRQGYEQYF. The DNA of the CDR3 is TGTGCCAGTAGTATCCGACAGGGCTACGAGCAGTACTTC.

The J gene is TRBJ1-5, the V gene TRBV6-6, with 8 bases fitting TRBD1. CDR3 length: 16 amino acids. Trimming at V came to 4 bases and at J to 3 bases, leaving 8 bases not matched to a gene. The germline V gene has CDR1 MNHNY and CDR2 SVGAGI (reference sequence). The DNA for the CDR3 is TGTGCCAGCAGTTTCAGCAGGGGACAGGTCAATCAGCCCCAGCATTTT. The encoded protein is CASSFSRGQVNQPQHF.

The rearrangement uses TRBV28 and TRBJ2-7, with TRBD2 matching over 9 bases. Germline-derived CDR1 and CDR2 are MDHEN and SYDVKM. This CDR3 has 14 amino acids. V lost 7 bases and J lost 7; bases outside the gene matches: 11. The CDR3: CASTPGLARREQYF. CDR3 sequence (DNA): TGTGCCAGCACCCCGGGACTAGCCCGGAGAGAGCAGTACTTC.

The sample holds one count of this clone. The chain employs TRBV7-6 and TRBJ2-2, with 9 bases identical to TRBD1. This CDR3 contains 16 residues. Germline CDR1 SGHVS, CDR2 FNYEAQ. After removal of 4 bases from V and 7 bases from J, the junction contained 10 bases not matched to a gene. In DNA, the CDR3 is TGTGCCAGCAGCTCCTTTACAGGGGGCTCGGGCGGGGAGCTGTTTTTT. It is translated as CASSSFTGGSGGELFF. Complete variable domain (other parts from reference TRBV7-6 and TRBJ2-2): GAGVSQSPRYKVTKRGQDVALRCDPISGHVSLYWYRQALGQGPEFLTYFNYEAQQDKSGLPNDRFSAERPEGSISTLTIQRTEQRDSAMYRCASSSFTGGSGGELFFGEGSRLTVL.

This chain links TRBV10-3 with TRBJ2-7; maybe TRBD1 (5 bases). The length of the CDR3 is 15 residues. The V gene lost 5 bases and the J gene lost 5 bases, with 19 bases spanning the gap. CDR1 is ENHRY, CDR2 SYGVKD, per germline. CDR3 in amino acids: CAISPSRGGDNEQYF. CDR3 DNA: TGTGCCATCAGTCCTTCTAGGGGTGGGGATAACGAGCAGTACTTC.

The chain carries TRBV7-2 and TRBJ1-3; TRBD1 matches at 7 bases. Germline CDR1 is SGHTA and CDR2 is FQGNSA. V was clipped by 5 bases and J by 2 bases; unmatched bases: 3. The CDR3 has 14 amino acids. The CDR3 is CASSQGQAGNTIYF. The CDR3 DNA follows: TGTGCCAGCAGCCAAGGACAGGCTGGAAACACCATATATTTT.

This chain joins TRBV5-1 and TRBJ1-2; no definite D call. There are 13 residues in the CDR3. Trimming removed 4 bases at V and 4 bases at J, with 11 bases between. CDR1 and CDR2 from the germline V gene are SGHRS and YFSETQ. The CDR3 is CASSGSEGYGYTF. In DNA, the CDR3 is TGCGCCAGCAGCGGTTCGGAGGGCTATGGCTACACCTTC.

The CDR3 bases are TGTGCCAGCAGCGCACCCGGGACTAGTATGACAGATACGCAGTATTTT. It encodes CASSAPGTSMTDTQYF. The chain links TRBV5-4 to TRBJ2-3; TRBD2 aligns across 8 bases. The germline V gene has CDR1 SGHNT and CDR2 YYREEE (reference sequence). The trim removed 4 bases at V and 3 bases at J, leaving 10 bases unmatched. The CDR3 has 16 amino acids.

This clone was found once. The chain couples TRBV11-2 to TRBJ2-5; TRBD2 matches at 11 bases. The J segment lost 4 bases and the V segment lost 4 bases, leaving 8 bases of the junction unmatched. From germline, CDR1 is SGHAT and CDR2 FQNNGV. The CDR3 totals 16 residues. The CDR3 DNA reads as TGTGCCAGCAGCTCGGGACTAGCGGTGGGGCGAGAGACCCAGTACTTC. It yields the protein CASSSGLAVGRETQYF.

V usage is TRBV2 and J usage is TRBJ1-5; D not certain. Trimming shortened V by 4 bases and J by 9 bases, and 13 bases separated the two germline ends. CDR3 length: 13 residues. Germline values: CDR1 SNHLY, CDR2 FYNNEI. The CDR3, as DNA: TGTGCCAGCAGTGTTCAATTGGAGGGGCCCCAGCATTTT. Protein: CASSVQLEGPQHF.

V and J are TRBV19 and TRBJ1-4; 7 nucleotides align to TRBD1. CDR1 is LNHDA and CDR2 is SQIVND in the germline V gene (reference sequence). The CDR3 has 14 residues. Losses at the gene ends were 6 bases for V and 4 bases for J; bases not matched to a gene: 5. CDR3 in amino acids: CASSTDRDNEKLFF. The CDR3 DNA reads as TGTGCCAGTAGCACCGACAGGGATAATGAAAAACTGTTTTTT.

The V gene is TRBV7-2, the J gene TRBJ2-5; weak D call: TRBD2 (5 bases). CDR3 length equals 16 residues. V lost 6 bases and J lost 1, with 18 bases in between. Per germline, CDR1 SGHTA and CDR2 FQGNSA. DNA of the CDR3: TGTGCCAGCAGGCGTCGGACTGCTCAAACCCAAGAGACCCAGTACTTC. Translation gives CASRRRTAQTQETQYF.

This sequence joins TRBV11-1 and TRBJ1-1, with 8 positions matching TRBD1. There are 14 residues in the CDR3. The ends lost 3 bases at V and 1 base at J; junction bases unmatched: 1. Germline lookup yields CDR1 SGHAT and CDR2 FQDESV (reference sequence). The CDR3, as DNA: TGTGCCAGCAGCTTTGGACAGGGGAACACTGAAGCTTTCTTT. Translation gives CASSFGQGNTEAFF.